These 30 T cell receptor beta chains were all obtained from the same sample, sequenced in a study of shared clonotypes between healthy human individuals. Sequenced by immunoSEQ multiplex PCR; TCRdb stores in-frame clones only, minus some. This sample has approximately 2,000,000 clones, with under 95% found just once. The specimen sequenced was naive CD4+ T cells from PBMCs. Subset described: CD45RA+ positively selected. Receptor source: a man younger than 35 in good health. Some clones in this sample may be carry-over from other donors' samples.

J is TRBJ2-6 and V is TRBV18; D gene uncertain. This CDR3 has 13 residues. In germline, CDR1 is KGHSH, CDR2 LQKENI. The germline V and J ends were trimmed by 4 bases and 1 base, with 2 bases remaining between them. The DNA for the CDR3 is TGTGCCAGCTCACAATCTGGGGCCAACGTCCTGACTTTC. Amino acids: CASSQSGANVLTF.

The V and J genes are TRBV9 and TRBJ2-3; 7 bases agree with TRBD2. With 7 bases clipped from V and 5 bases from J, the junction kept 1 base outside the gene matches. The V gene's germline CDR1 is SGDLS and CDR2 YYNGEE. The CDR3 has 11 residues. The DNA for the CDR3 is TGTGCCAGCGGGAGGGTAGATACGCAGTATTTT. It encodes CASGRVDTQYF.

The chain recombines TRBV5-1 with TRBJ1-4, with D possibly being TRBD1 (6 bases). Trimming stripped 4 bases from V and 0 bases from J, with 16 bases between. CDR3 size: 17 residues. CDR1 SGHRS and CDR2 YFSETQ come from the germline V gene. CDR3 coding DNA: TGCGCCAGCAGCCCGACAGGTTCCGTTGCAACTAATGAAAAACTGTTTTTT. This sequence encodes CASSPTGSVATNEKLFF.

V and J are TRBV5-1 and TRBJ1-5, with a possible D match to TRBD1 (6 bases). Trimming took 1 base from V and 5 from J, leaving 13 bases between them. The CDR3 contains 15 residues. Looked up from germline, CDR1 is SGHRS and CDR2 is YFSETQ. In DNA form, the CDR3 reads TGCGCCAGCAGCTTGAGGGGGGAAGGACATCAGCCCCAGCATTTT. Protein sequence: CASSLRGEGHQPQHF.

The chain has TRBV5-4 and TRBJ2-1, with 8 positions matching TRBD2. CDR1 is SGHNT and CDR2 is YYREEE in the germline V gene (reference sequence). This CDR3 has 15 amino acids. V shed 0 bases and J 8 bases; nucleotides not matched to a gene: 7. In DNA form, the CDR3 reads TGTGCCAGCAGCTTGGCCGGGAGGGCCAGCTATGAGCAGTTCTTC. Translation: CASSLAGRASYEQFF.

The genes are TRBV6-1 and TRBJ2-2; 8 nucleotides agree with TRBD2. The V gene end was trimmed by 4 bases and the J gene end by 5 bases; junction bases not matched to a gene: 6. The CDR3 consists of 15 residues. Per the germline V gene, CDR1 is MNHNS and CDR2 is SASEGT. The CDR3 bases are TGTGCCAGCAGTGTAGAGCGGGAGCGTACCGGGGAGCTGTTTTTT. Protein product: CASSVERERTGELFF.

V and J are TRBV11-2 and TRBJ2-5; 9 positions match TRBD2. The CDR3 is 14 residues long. Germline V CDR1 and CDR2: SGHAT, FQNNGV. V was clipped by 5 bases and J by 4 bases; unmatched bases: 5. CDR3 sequence (DNA): TGTGCCAGCAGCAATAGCGGGAGTAGAGAGACCCAGTACTTC. This sequence encodes CASSNSGSRETQYF.

The rearrangement joins TRBV5-4 to TRBJ2-2; D ambiguous. V lost 1 base, J lost 1 base, and 8 bases lay in between. This CDR3 is built from 15 residues. Per germline, CDR1 SGHNT and CDR2 YYREEE (reference sequence). CDR3 DNA sequence: TGTGCCAGCAGCTTGATAGGAGTGAACACCGGGGAGCTGTTTTTT. Encoded protein: CASSLIGVNTGELFF.

This chain joins TRBV28 and TRBJ2-5; 8 nucleotides align to TRBD1. The V gene end was trimmed by 4 bases and the J gene end by 4 bases; junction bases not matched to a gene: 5. Germline loops: CDR1 MDHEN, CDR2 SYDVKM. The CDR3 contains 14 residues. The CDR3 sequence: CASSSPDRAETQYF. In nucleotides, the CDR3 is TGTGCCAGCAGTTCCCCGGACAGGGCAGAGACCCAGTACTTC.

V usage is TRBV2 and J usage is TRBJ1-5; D is uncertain. V gave up 8 bases and J gave up 2 bases, with 16 bases separating them. The CDR3 runs to 15 residues. Per germline, CDR1 SNHLY and CDR2 FYNNEI. The CDR3 DNA follows: TGTGCCAGCTCGGTAGAGGGTGGACGCAATCAGCCCCAGCATTTT. This codes for CASSVEGGRNQPQHF.

This chain connects TRBV18 to TRBJ2-7; 9 nucleotides agree with TRBD1. The V gene's germline CDR1 is KGHSH and CDR2 LQKENI. With 4 bases clipped from V and 7 bases from J, the junction kept 20 bases outside the gene matches. The CDR3 has 18 residues. CDR3 bases: TGTGCCAGCTCACTAATCCCACTCACACAGGGGGCGAAGGTTGAGCAGTACTTC. Its protein is CASSLIPLTQGAKVEQYF. Full variable domain (missing parts from reference TRBV18 and TRBJ2-7): NAGVMQNPRHLVRRRGQEARLRCSPMKGHSHVYWYRQLPEEGLKFMVYLQKENIIDESGMPKERFSAEFPKEGPSILRIQQVVRGDSAAYFCASSLIPLTQGAKVEQYFGPGTRLTVT.

The CDR3 region has the DNA TGTGCCAGCAGCGTTCTTTCGGGAGCGGACGAGCAGTACTTC. As protein: CASSVLSGADEQYF. The rearrangement links TRBV9 to TRBJ2-7; D might be TRBD2 (6 bases). V was shortened by 2 bases and J by 5 bases, with 14 bases between the two germline ends. The CDR3 is made up of 14 amino acids. Germline loops: CDR1 SGDLS, CDR2 YYNGEE. The full variable domain, rest sourced from reference TRBV9 and TRBJ2-7, is DSGVTQTPKHLITATGQRVTLRCSPRSGDLSVYWYQQSLDQGLQFLIQYYNGEERAKGNILERFSAQQFPDLHSELNLSSLELGDSALYFCASSVLSGADEQYFGPGTRLTVT.

About this clone: Other DNA sequences in the same sample also yield this CDR3. The V gene is TRBV27, the J gene TRBJ1-4; D ambiguous. The CDR3 is 15 amino acids. Germline values: CDR1 MNHEY, CDR2 SMNVEV (reference sequence). Trimming took 1 base from V and 3 from J, leaving 9 bases between them. In DNA form, the CDR3 reads TGTGCCAGCAGTTTATTGGGCGCGGCTAATGAAAAACTGTTTTTT. Amino acids: CASSLLGAANEKLFF.

As concerns this clone: The same CDR3 arises from other DNA sequences in this sample as well. The CDR3 sequence is CASSSPGQGAYEQYF. Written as DNA, the CDR3 is TGCGCCAGCAGCTCACCGGGACAGGGGGCCTACGAGCAGTACTTC. The chain couples TRBV5-1 to TRBJ2-7, with 11 nucleotides matching TRBD1. J lost 2 bases, V lost 3 bases, and 4 bases had no gene match. Germline V gene sequence: CDR1 SGHRS, CDR2 YFSETQ. This CDR3 has 15 amino acids.

J is TRBJ2-1 and V is TRBV2; D not certain. The ends were cut back, 3 bases at V and 7 bases at J, with 13 bases in the middle. The CDR3 is 14 amino acids. CDR1 SNHLY and CDR2 FYNNEI come from the germline V gene. CDR3 in DNA: TGTGCCAGCAGTGAGGTCAGTCCTCGGAATGAGCAGTTCTTC. Its translation is CASSEVSPRNEQFF. Full variable domain (rest looked up from reference TRBV2 and TRBJ2-1): EPEVTQTPSHQVTQMGQEVILRCVPISNHLYFYWYRQILGQKVEFLVSFYNNEISEKSEIFDDQFSVERPDGSNFTLKIRSTKLEDSAMYFCASSEVSPRNEQFFGPGTRLTVL.

The count of this clone is one. The V gene is TRBV6-1, the J gene TRBJ2-3, with D unresolved. Per the germline V gene, CDR1 is MNHNS and CDR2 is SASEGT. The CDR3 is 14 amino acids. Trimming left V 5 bases short and J 5 bases short, with 14 bases between. This chain's CDR3 is CASSLLSVIDTQYF. The CDR3 nucleotides read TGTGCCAGCAGTCTACTCTCCGTGATAGATACGCAGTATTTT.

This clone appeared a few times. CDR3 bases: TGTGCCAGCAGCTTAGGGAACACCATATATTTT. The encoded protein is CASSLGNTIYF. This chain links TRBV7-6 with TRBJ1-3; D gene uncertain. V was pared by 1 base and J by 7 bases, with 2 bases between. The CDR3 covers 11 residues. CDR1 is SGHVS, CDR2 FNYEAQ, per germline.

J is TRBJ2-1 and V is TRBV2, with D unresolved. Trimming pared 1 base from V and 8 bases from J, leaving 12 bases between. The CDR3 length is 14 residues. The germline V gene has CDR1 SNHLY and CDR2 FYNNEI. The CDR3 nucleotides are TGTGCCAGCAGTGAAGGGGCTAGTACCCATGAGCAGTTCTTC. This gives the protein CASSEGASTHEQFF. Looking up the rest from reference TRBV2 and TRBJ2-1 gives the full variable domain: EPEVTQTPSHQVTQMGQEVILRCVPISNHLYFYWYRQILGQKVEFLVSFYNNEISEKSEIFDDQFSVERPDGSNFTLKIRSTKLEDSAMYFCASSEGASTHEQFFGPGTRLTVL.

Comments on this clone: One end of the junction does not line up with germline, which may come from a read error. This CDR3 is CASSGMESGQSPFF. DNA of the CDR3: TGTGCCAGCAGCGGAATGGAAAGCGGGCAATCCCCTTTTTTT. The V call is TRBV9, the J call TRBJ2-3, with D tentatively TRBD2 (6 bases). The CDR3 length is 14 residues. CDR1 is SGDLS, CDR2 YYNGEE, per germline.

With respect to this clone: The final CDR3 position lacks the conserved phenylalanine or tryptophan, pointing to a likely read error. The DNA is left out, because the CDR3 cannot be placed on it with certainty; the CDR3 is given as TCRdb lists it. The chain combines TRBV15 with TRBJ1-2; TRBD1 reflects the table's D call only, with no check against the DNA. The CDR3 sequence runs 8 residues, both termini included. CDR1 and CDR2 (germline): LNHNV, YYDKDF (reference sequence). This CDR3 reads CATSREEH.

This clone was recorded once. V gene TRBV18 combines with J gene TRBJ1-5; 7 nucleotides agree with TRBD1. This CDR3 spans 15 amino acids. Germline trimming cut 3 bases from V and 4 bases from J; bases unmatched to any gene: 6. Germline loops: CDR1 KGHSH, CDR2 LQKENI. The CDR3 nucleotides are TGTGCCAGCTCACCCCAGACAGGGCCAAATCAGCCCCAGCATTTT. This sequence encodes CASSPQTGPNQPQHF.

This chain links TRBV9 with TRBJ2-1; 11 nucleotides agree with TRBD2. The germline CDR1 and CDR2 sequences are SGDLS and YYNGEE. CDR3 size: 16 residues. Trimming removed 4 bases from V and 2 bases from J; junction bases left unmatched: 5. The CDR3 DNA reads TGTGCCAGCAGCCTTAGCGGGAGGGCCCCCTACAATGAGCAGTTCTTC. This codes for CASSLSGRAPYNEQFF.

The V and J genes are TRBV5-1 and TRBJ1-2; D remains unclear. The CDR3 is 15 residues long. Germline V gene data show CDR1 as SGHRS and CDR2 as YFSETQ. V was cut by 1 base and J by 3 bases, with 13 bases left in between. CDR3 residues: CASSLMAGKDYGYTF. CDR3 DNA sequence: TGCGCCAGCAGCTTGATGGCAGGAAAAGACTATGGCTACACCTTC.

V usage is TRBV5-4 and J usage is TRBJ1-5; 8 bases fit TRBD1. Unmatched junction bases numbered 0, after V lost 0 bases and J lost 1 base. The CDR3 sequence is 15 residues long. Germline V gives CDR1 SGHNT, CDR2 YYREEE (reference sequence). The CDR3 protein is CASSLDRGSNQPQHF. The CDR3 region has the DNA TGTGCCAGCAGCTTGGACAGGGGGAGCAATCAGCCCCAGCATTTT.

The V and J genes are TRBV4-2 and TRBJ1-4, with 8 bases identical to TRBD1. V dropped 3 bases and J dropped 7; count of bases not matched to a gene: 10. This CDR3 region has 16 residues. Per germline, CDR1 LGHNA and CDR2 YNFKEQ. CDR3 sequence (DNA): TGTGCCAGCAGCCAGTGGACAGGGTCTGAGAGTGAAAAACTGTTTTTT. Encoded protein: CASSQWTGSESEKLFF.

Note on this clone: Within the sample, other DNA sequences also encode this same CDR3. The chain couples TRBV7-9 to TRBJ2-2, with unresolved D. V was cut by 5 bases and J by 2 bases, with 3 bases left in between. Germline V gene lookup returns CDR1 SEHNR and CDR2 FQNEAQ (reference sequence). CDR3 size: 12 residues. CDR3 nucleotide sequence: TGTGCCAGCAGCGTAAACACCGGGGAGCTGTTTTTT. Protein product: CASSVNTGELFF.

About this clone: Other DNA sequences in this specimen translate into the identical CDR3. The chain's CDR3 is CASSLLGTDTQYF. CDR3 bases: TGTGCCAGCAGTTTACTGGGGACAGATACGCAGTATTTT. V is TRBV28 and J is TRBJ2-3, with unresolved D. The CDR3 has 13 amino acids. Germline V gene data show CDR1 as MDHEN and CDR2 as SYDVKM. V was cut by 2 bases and J by 3 bases, with 6 bases left in between.

This chain joins TRBV4-3 and TRBJ1-1, with D possibly matching TRBD1 (5 bases). CDR1 is LGHNA, CDR2 YSLEER, per germline. The CDR3 extends over 16 amino acids. The V and J ends lost 0 bases and 1 base respectively, with 12 bases between them. CDR3 in amino acids: CASSQDQRGWNTEAFF. As DNA, the CDR3 is TGCGCCAGCAGCCAAGATCAACGGGGCTGGAACACTGAAGCTTTCTTT.

V gene TRBV30 combines with J gene TRBJ1-1, with TRBD1 as a possible D gene (6 bases). The germline CDR1 and CDR2 sequences are GTSNPN and SVGIG (reference sequence). V lost 5 bases and J 2 bases, leaving 12 bases between the germline ends. This CDR3 region has 13 residues. In DNA form, the CDR3 reads TGTGCCTGGGGGAGCGGGACAAACACTGAAGCTTTCTTT. Translated: CAWGSGTNTEAFF. The full variable domain, completed using reference TRBV30 and TRBJ1-1, is SQTIHQWPATLVQPVGSPLSLECTVEGTSNPNLYWYRQAAGRGLQLLFYSVGIGQISSEVPQNLSASRPQDRQFILSSKKLLLSDSGFYLCAWGSGTNTEAFFGQGTRLTVV.

The J gene is TRBJ2-6, the V gene TRBV5-1; no clear D gene. Trimming took 3 bases from V and 0 from J, leaving 16 bases between them. Germline V gene sequence: CDR1 SGHRS, CDR2 YFSETQ. The CDR3 totals 18 residues. The CDR3 nucleotides are TGCGCCAGCAGCTCGATTCCAGGAATGGACTCTGGGGCCAACGTCCTGACTTTC. It translates to CASSSIPGMDSGANVLTF.